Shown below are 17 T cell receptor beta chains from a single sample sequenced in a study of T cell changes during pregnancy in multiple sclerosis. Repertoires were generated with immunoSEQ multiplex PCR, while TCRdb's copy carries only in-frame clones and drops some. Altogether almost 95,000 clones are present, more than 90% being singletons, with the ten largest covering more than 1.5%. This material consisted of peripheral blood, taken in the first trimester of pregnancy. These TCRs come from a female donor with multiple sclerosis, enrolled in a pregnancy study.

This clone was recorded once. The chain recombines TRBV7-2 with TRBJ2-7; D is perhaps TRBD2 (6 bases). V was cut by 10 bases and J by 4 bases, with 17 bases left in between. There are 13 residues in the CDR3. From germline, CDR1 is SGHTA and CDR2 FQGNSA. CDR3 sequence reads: CAIRGTYEYEQYF. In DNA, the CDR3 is TGTGCCATACGCGGGACTTATGAATACGAGCAGTACTTC.

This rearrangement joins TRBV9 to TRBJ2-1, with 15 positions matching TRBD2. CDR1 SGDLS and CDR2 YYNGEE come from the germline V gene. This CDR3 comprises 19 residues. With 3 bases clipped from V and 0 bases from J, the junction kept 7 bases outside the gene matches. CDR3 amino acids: CASSEGLAGGPRSYNEQFF. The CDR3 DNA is TGTGCCAGCAGCGAGGGACTAGCGGGAGGACCACGCTCCTACAATGAGCAGTTCTTC.

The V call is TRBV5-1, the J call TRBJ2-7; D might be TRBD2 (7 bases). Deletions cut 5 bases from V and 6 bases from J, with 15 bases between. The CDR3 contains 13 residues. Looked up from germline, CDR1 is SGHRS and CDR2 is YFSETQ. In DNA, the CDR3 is TGCGCCAGCAGGAGGGGGAGGGGCGGCGAGCAGTACTTC. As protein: CASRRGRGGEQYF.

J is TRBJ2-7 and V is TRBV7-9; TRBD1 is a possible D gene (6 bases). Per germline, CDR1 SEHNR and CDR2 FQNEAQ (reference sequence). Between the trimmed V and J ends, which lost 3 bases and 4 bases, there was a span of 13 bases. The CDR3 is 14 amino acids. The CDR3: CASSFPTGRYEQYF. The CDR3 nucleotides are TGTGCCAGCAGCTTTCCCACAGGGAGATACGAGCAGTACTTC.

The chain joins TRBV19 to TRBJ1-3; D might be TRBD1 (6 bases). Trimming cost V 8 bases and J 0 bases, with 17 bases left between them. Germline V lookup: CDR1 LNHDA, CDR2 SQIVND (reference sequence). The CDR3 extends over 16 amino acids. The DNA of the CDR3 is TGTGCCAGTGTTGACAGGCGTCACATCTCTGGAAACACCATATATTTT. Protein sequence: CASVDRRHISGNTIYF.

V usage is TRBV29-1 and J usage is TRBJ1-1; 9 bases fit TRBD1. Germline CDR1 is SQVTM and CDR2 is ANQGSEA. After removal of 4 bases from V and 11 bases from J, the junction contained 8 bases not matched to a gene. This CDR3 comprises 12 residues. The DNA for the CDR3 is TGCAGCGTTGGGCGACAGGGGGAGCGGGCTTTCTTT. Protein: CSVGRQGERAFF.

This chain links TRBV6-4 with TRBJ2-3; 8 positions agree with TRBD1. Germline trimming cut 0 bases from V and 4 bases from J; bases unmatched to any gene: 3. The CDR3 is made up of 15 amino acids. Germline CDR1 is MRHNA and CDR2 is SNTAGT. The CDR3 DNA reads TGTGCCAGCAGTGACTCGGCAGGGGGCGCAGATACGCAGTATTTT. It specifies CASSDSAGGADTQYF.

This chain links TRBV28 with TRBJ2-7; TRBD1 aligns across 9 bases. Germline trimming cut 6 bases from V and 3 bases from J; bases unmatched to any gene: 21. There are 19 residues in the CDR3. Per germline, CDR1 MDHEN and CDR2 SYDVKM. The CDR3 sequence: CASRSLGTGTGVVGYEQYF. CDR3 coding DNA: TGTGCCAGCAGGTCCCTCGGGACAGGGACTGGGGTTGTGGGCTACGAGCAGTACTTC.

CDR3 residues: CASSLTLAGGGAKNIQYF. The CDR3 coding sequence is TGCGCCAGCAGCTTGACACTAGCGGGAGGGGGGGCCAAAAACATTCAGTACTTC. The chain employs TRBV5-1 and TRBJ2-4; 13 bases are shared with TRBD2. J gave up 1 base and V 1 base, and 5 bases lay outside the gene matches. Germline CDR1 is SGHRS and CDR2 is YFSETQ. The length of the CDR3 is 18 residues. Looking up the rest from reference TRBV5-1 and TRBJ2-4 gives the full variable domain: KAGVTQTPRYLIKTRGQQVTLSCSPISGHRSVSWYQQTPGQGLQFLFEYFSETQRNKGNFPGRFSGRQFSNSRSEMNVSTLELGDSALYLCASSLTLAGGGAKNIQYFGAGTRLSVL.

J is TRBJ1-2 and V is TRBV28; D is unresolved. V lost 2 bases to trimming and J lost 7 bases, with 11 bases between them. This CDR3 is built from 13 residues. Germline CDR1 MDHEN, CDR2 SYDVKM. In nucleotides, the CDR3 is TGTGCCAGCAGTTTACGTGTAGCTAGTGGCTACACCTTC. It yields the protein CASSLRVASGYTF.

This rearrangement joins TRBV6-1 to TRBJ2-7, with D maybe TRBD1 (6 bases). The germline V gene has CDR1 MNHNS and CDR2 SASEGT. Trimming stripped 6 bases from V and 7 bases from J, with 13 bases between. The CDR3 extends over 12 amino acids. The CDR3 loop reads CASRSPRGEQYF. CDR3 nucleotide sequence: TGTGCCAGCAGAAGTCCGAGGGGGGAGCAGTACTTC.

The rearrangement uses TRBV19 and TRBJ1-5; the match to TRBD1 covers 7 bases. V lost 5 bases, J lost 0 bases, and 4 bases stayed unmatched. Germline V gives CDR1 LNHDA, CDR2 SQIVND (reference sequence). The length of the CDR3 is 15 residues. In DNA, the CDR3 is TGTGCCAGTAGTGGGACAGATTATAGCAATCAGCCCCAGCATTTT. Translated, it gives CASSGTDYSNQPQHF.

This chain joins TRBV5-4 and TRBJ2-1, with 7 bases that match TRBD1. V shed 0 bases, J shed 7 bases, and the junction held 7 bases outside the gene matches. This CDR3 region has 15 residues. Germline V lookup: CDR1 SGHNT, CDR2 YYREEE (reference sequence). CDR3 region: CASSLAIRGQNEQFF. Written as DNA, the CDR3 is TGTGCCAGCAGCTTGGCGATCAGGGGACAGAATGAGCAGTTCTTC.

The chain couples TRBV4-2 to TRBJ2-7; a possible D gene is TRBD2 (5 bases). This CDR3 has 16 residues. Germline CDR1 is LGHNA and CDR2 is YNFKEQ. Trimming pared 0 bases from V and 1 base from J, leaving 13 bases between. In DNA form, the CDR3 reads TGTGCCAGCAGCCAAGAGAACGGCAAGCGGTCCTACGAGCAGTACTTC. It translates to CASSQENGKRSYEQYF.

The CDR3 coding sequence is TGTGCCAGCAGCTTTGTAACCTACGAGCAGTACTTC. Translating gives CASSFVTYEQYF. The genes are TRBV28 and TRBJ2-7; D remains ambiguous. Trimming removed 6 bases at V and 2 bases at J, with 8 bases between. This CDR3 region has 12 residues. CDR1 and CDR2 (germline): MDHEN, SYDVKM.

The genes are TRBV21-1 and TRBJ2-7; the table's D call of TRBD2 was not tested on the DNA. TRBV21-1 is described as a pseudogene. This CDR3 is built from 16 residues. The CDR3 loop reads CASSKRRQAITYEQYF. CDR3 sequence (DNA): TGTGCCAGCAGCAAACGGAGGCAGGCAATAACCTACGAGCAGTACTTC.

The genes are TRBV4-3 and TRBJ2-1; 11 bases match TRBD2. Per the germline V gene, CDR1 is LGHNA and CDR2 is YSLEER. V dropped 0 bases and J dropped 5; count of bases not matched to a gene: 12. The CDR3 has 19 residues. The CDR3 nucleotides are TGCGCCAGCAGCCAAGACAGAACTAGCGGGAGTTCGGCCGACAATGAGCAGTTCTTC. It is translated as CASSQDRTSGSSADNEQFF.